The entry below gives a single T cell receptor beta chain sequence along with its context. This clone's antigen is unknown. No base-level quality is on record; no much larger clone is a single base apart. This specimen belongs to a study of blood T cell dynamics during melanoma immunotherapy (dated by TCRdb to 2018 to 2021). Notes on the research overall: Patients with metastatic melanoma were treated with first-line pembrolizumab or nivolumab plus ipilimumab as standard of care in the United Kingdom. Peripheral T cell receptor repertoires of metastatic melanoma patients were profiled before and after one cycle of checkpoint inhibitor therapy to find early correlates of response. The training cohort was made up of consecutive patients, while a further independent group of patients from the same centre was pooled to form an external validation set.

Every bulk PBMC sample had a fixed 350 ng of DNA loaded. Following the manufacturer instructions, the immunoSEQ TCRb Assay kit was used to amplify TCR beta CDR3 sequences from genomic DNA. The KAPA Library Quantification Kit for Illumina platforms was used to quantify the pooled libraries by qPCR. Pooled libraries were sequenced on an Illumina NextSeq 500, clustered at 0.6-1.1 pM. The original methods were these. TCR data were analyzed using immunoSEQ ANALYZER and the R LymphoSeq package. A rearrangement efficiency score was calculated as productive divided by the sum of productive and non-productive CDR3 sequences. Clonality was measured with the Gini coefficient and diversity with the Renyi index at alpha=1, and both measures were compared pairwise between timepoints within each patient. Clonal relatedness, based on an edit distance of 3, and repertoire similarity, based on the Bhattacharyya coefficient, were both computed in LymphoSeq. Linear discriminant analysis on week-3 changes in clonality and diversity was built with the R MASS and caret packages to classify response. TCRdb's version of the immuneACCESS table is confined to in-frame rearrangements and falls short of the full clone set. An unresolved V gene accounts for under half of the shortfall where checked; the remainder is of unknown origin. V and J calls plus clone size are reproduced from that table; the DNA served to infer D and trimming. The sample has 25,000 to 30,000 clones on record, roughly 84% of them singletons. Clones ranked in the top ten supply around a tenth of the sample.

Including cysteine and phenylalanine, the CDR3 has 15 amino acids. The kept DNA is CDR3 alone, 45 bases in frame from the first base. V and J are truncated by 1 base and 2 bases respectively, leaving an intervening sequence of 12 bases. The germline V gene (reference sequence) supplies CDR1 LNHDA and CDR2 SQIVND. Study-level results and caveats: The relatively small sample size was acknowledged as potentially limiting generalization of the results. Unlike progressors, patients who went on to achieve disease control showed a bifurcated reorganization of the PBMC repertoire at W3, with either increased clonality or increased diversity. The study could not determine whether the T cell clones driving repertoire changes were melanoma-specific or reflected general immune activation.

The meaning of the sample's time point label: week 3, after first cycle of checkpoint inhibitor. Blood samples were collected before treatment (T0) and at week 3 (W3), after the first cycle of checkpoint blockade. Except for a couple of patients with rapid clinical progression, response was assessed 12 weeks after the first infusion by RECIST 1.1; disease control meant complete response, partial response or stable disease. Patients were excluded for prior systemic cancer treatment, concomitant immunosuppressant therapy or synchronous other active malignancies. TCR beta was sequenced in both bulk PBMC and plasma cell-free DNA in order to track circulating cells as well as T cell turnover. Lymphoprep and SepMate tubes were used to isolate PBMC from blood, and red cell lysis was then performed. DNA from PBMC and sorted T cell subsets was extracted with QIAamp DNA Blood Mini kits.

The chain uses TRBV19 and TRBJ2-7, with no confidently assigned D gene. The source material was blood, sampled from a patient treated with checkpoint blockade. This clonotype originated in a human donor with melanoma. In nucleotide form, the sequence is TGTGCCAGTAGTATAGCAAAGTCGAGGACCTACGAGCAGTACTTC. Translated, this is CASSIAKSRTYEQYF.